The rows below give T cell receptor beta chains drawn from one sample of a study of Ad26.COV2.S vaccination and SARS-CoV-2 variants. TCRdb keeps only in-frame clones here, not all; method: immunoSEQ multiplex PCR. The data hold some 340,000 clones, with about 82% observed a single time. The sample in question was peripheral blood, obtained in a trial of Ad26.COV2.S vaccine versus placebo. These receptors all stem from a person between 18 and 59 years old who received the Ad26.COV2.S COVID-19 vaccine or a placebo. The CDR3 runs from the conserved cysteine through the conserved F or W. The D gene is left open where the match is weak. Clone size is not always given. Where it is, it says once, few, many or a class for expanded clones.

TRBJ2-4 TRBV18 NA NA CASSPRGMSTDIQYF TGTGCCAGCTCACCACGGGGAATGTCCACGGACATTCAGTACTTC
TRBJ2-7 TRBV5-4 TRBD1 once CASSFRGGDPTSGQYF TGTGCCAGCAGCTTTAGAGGGGGCGATCCCACATCAGGGCAGTACTTC
TRBJ1-1 TRBV2 NA NA CASRGLPDTEAFF TGTGCCAGCAGGGGCCTACCGGATACTGAAGCTTTCTTT
TRBJ2-2 TRBV4-3 TRBD1 NA CASSQVTGDPTGELFF TGCGCCAGCAGCCAAGTGACAGGGGACCCGACCGGGGAGCTGTTTTTT
TRBJ2-1 TRBV5-1 NA NA CASSQDSSYNEQFF TGCGCCAGCAGCCAGGACAGCTCCTACAATGAGCAGTTCTTC
TRBJ2-7 TRBV7-9 TRBD2 NA CASLAGGSYEQYF TGTGCCAGCTTAGCGGGGGGATCCTACGAGCAGTACTTC
TRBJ2-6 TRBV12-5 NA NA CASGSSGANVLTF TGTGCTAGTGGTAGCTCTGGGGCCAACGTCCTGACTTTC
TRBJ1-4 TRBV5-1 TRBD1 NA CASSLQGAANEKLFF TGCGCCAGCAGCCTACAGGGGGCCGCTAATGAAAAACTGTTTTTT
TRBJ1-1 TRBV29-1 TRBD1 NA CSVVGTGRTEAFF TGCAGCGTTGTGGGGACAGGGAGGACTGAAGCTTTCTTT
TRBJ1-1 TRBV21-1 NA NA CASSIQTGSYTEAFF TGTGCCAGCAGCATTCAAACAGGGTCGTACACTGAAGCTTTCTTT
TRBJ1-4 TRBV5-1 TRBD1 once CASSLGQGANEKLFF TGCGCCAGCAGCTTGGGACAGGGTGCTAATGAAAAACTGTTTTTT
TRBJ1-1 TRBV9 NA NA CASSVGGTEAFF TGTGCCAGCAGCGTTGGGGGTACTGAAGCTTTCTTT
TRBJ1-4 TRBV4-1 NA NA CASSRLETSNEKLFF TGCGCCAGCAGCCGCCTGGAGACGTCGAATGAAAAACTGTTTTTT
TRBJ2-2 TRBV5-8 TRBD2 NA CASSLPSGNTGELFF TGTGCCAGCAGCTTGCCTAGCGGGAACACCGGGGAGCTGTTTTTT
TRBJ2-7 TRBV2 NA NA CASSEGVPSLYEQYF TGTGCCAGCAGTGAAGGGGTCCCCTCCCTCTACGAGCAGTACTTC
TRBJ2-7 TRBV3-1/TRBV3-2 NA many CASSQAGRSYEQYF TGTGCCAGCAGCCAGGCAGGCCGGTCCTACGAGCAGTACTTC
TRBJ2-1 TRBV5-1 NA NA CASSLVGGQNEQFF TGCGCCAGCAGCTTGGTTGGGGGGCAAAATGAGCAGTTCTTC
TRBJ2-2 TRBV19 NA NA CASSIGSFTGELFF TGTGCCAGTAGTATAGGGAGTTTCACCGGGGAGCTGTTTTTT
TRBJ1-1 TRBV19 NA NA CASSARQEVNTEAFF TGTGCCAGTAGTGCCCGACAGGAGGTGAACACTGAAGCTTTCTTT
TRBJ1-4 TRBV7-6 NA few CASSLLLQGGEKLFF TGTGCCAGCAGCTTACTTCTACAGGGAGGTGAAAAACTGTTTTTT
TRBJ1-4 TRBV6-2/TRBV6-3 NA NA CASSWAAEVLFF TGTGCCAGCAGTTGGGCCGCGGAGGTACTGTTTTTT
TRBJ2-7 TRBV11-2 NA NA CASSTQPSYEQYF TGTGCCAGCAGCACACAGCCTTCCTACGAGCAGTACTTC
TRBJ2-2 TRBV7-3 TRBD2 many CASSLSSIGTSGPRGELFF TGTGCCAGCAGCTTAAGCTCCATCGGGACTAGCGGACCGAGGGGGGAGCTGTTTTTT
TRBJ1-2 TRBV3-1/TRBV3-2 NA NA CASSHATGLGGYTF TGTGCCAGCAGCCATGCCACGGGGTTAGGGGGCTACACCTTC
TRBJ1-2 TRBV2 NA NA CASSDIRGSGYTF TGTGCCAGCAGTGATATTAGGGGGTCTGGCTACACCTTC
TRBJ2-5 TRBV6-2/TRBV6-3 NA NA CASSYSRGAGQETQYF TGTGCCAGCAGTTACTCCAGGGGGGCGGGCCAAGAGACCCAGTACTTC
TRBJ1-1 TRBV5-6 NA NA CASSFRLNTEAFF TGTGCCAGCAGCTTCAGATTGAACACTGAAGCTTTCTTT
TRBJ2-5 TRBV2 NA once CASSARGEETQYF TGTGCCAGCAGTGCCAGGGGCGAAGAGACCCAGTACTTC
TRBJ1-1 TRBV7-6 TRBD1 NA CASSPRTGYEAFF TGTGCCAGCAGCCCACGGACAGGGTACGAAGCTTTCTTT
TRBJ2-5 TRBV7-8 TRBD2 NA CASSQRGTRQETQYF TGTGCCAGCAGCCAAAGAGGGACTAGGCAAGAGACCCAGTACTTC
TRBJ2-3 TRBV5-1 NA NA CASSSLETVLMDTQYF TGCGCCAGCAGCTCCTTAGAGACCGTGCTGATGGATACGCAGTATTTT
TRBJ2-1 TRBV7-3 NA once CASSLIGGEQFF TGTGCCAGCAGCTTAATCGGGGGTGAGCAGTTCTTC
TRBJ1-2 TRBV18 TRBD1 once CASSEGANYGYTF TGTGCCAGCTCAGAGGGGGCCAACTATGGCTACACCTTC
TRBJ2-5 TRBV27 NA NA CASSFRGRETQYF TGTGCCAGCAGTTTTCGAGGGCGAGAGACCCAGTACTTC
TRBJ2-7 TRBV30 NA NA CAWSVKGPAYEQYF TGTGCCTGGAGTGTAAAGGGGCCGGCCTACGAGCAGTACTTC
TRBJ1-1 TRBV12-5 NA NA CASGWVQGLYEAFF TGTGCTAGTGGTTGGGTCCAGGGGCTTTATGAAGCTTTCTTT
TRBJ2-5 TRBV6-2/TRBV6-3 NA NA CASSPLQETQYF TGTGCCAGCAGTCCCCTCCAAGAGACCCAGTACTTC
TRBJ1-2 TRBV7-9 NA NA CASSLGVGANYGYTF TGTGCCAGCAGCTTAGGGGTGGGGGCGAACTATGGCTACACCTTC